The rows below give T cell receptor beta chains drawn from one sample of a study of blood T cell repertoires in COVID-19. TCRdb's copy holds only in-frame clones and misses some; the assay was immunoSEQ multiplex PCR. This sample has 300,000 to 400,000 clones, with approximately 83% found just once. The sample taken for sequencing was PBMCs or T cells enriched from blood (not recorded which). These receptors were taken from a woman in her thirties or forties with acute COVID-19. Both conserved end residues are part of each CDR3. Each record gives: D gene, V gene, J gene, clone size, CDR3 protein, CDR3 DNA. D genes are given only for firm matches. Size is stated for part of the rows, as once, few or many counts, or as a class when the clone is expanded.

.	TRBV5-4	TRBJ2-3	.	CASSLDGGTLQYF	TGTGCCAGCAGCTTGGATGGTGGGACTCTCCAGTATTTT
.	TRBV7-9	TRBJ1-1	.	CASSLVGSNTEAFF	TGTGCCAGCAGCTTAGTGGGGAGCAACACTGAAGCTTTCTTT
TRBD1	TRBV27	TRBJ2-2	.	CAYPNGQGASTLTGELFF	TGTGCCTACCCGAACGGACAGGGGGCGTCGACCCTGACCGGGGAGCTGTTTTTT
TRBD1	TRBV19	TRBJ1-2	few	CASSNTGGHYGYTF	TGTGCCAGTAGTAATACAGGGGGCCACTATGGCTACACCTTC
TRBD1	TRBV27	TRBJ2-2	.	CASSLQGAGGELFF	TGTGCCAGCAGCCTCCAGGGGGCCGGCGGGGAGCTGTTTTTT
.	TRBV6-2/TRBV6-3	TRBJ1-2	.	CASSYRQRYGYTF	TGTGCCAGCAGTTATCGGCAGCGCTATGGCTACACCTTC
.	TRBV14	TRBJ1-2	.	CASSPLDIPYGYTF	TGTGCCAGCAGCCCTTTGGACATACCGTATGGCTACACCTTC
.	TRBV7-9	TRBJ1-4	.	CASSLEQSTNEKLFF	TGTGCCAGCAGCTTGGAACAGTCAACTAATGAAAAACTGTTTTTT
TRBD2	TRBV5-4	TRBJ2-5	.	CASSLAPSGGQETQYF	TGTGCCAGCAGCTTGGCTCCTAGCGGGGGGCAAGAGACCCAGTACTTC
TRBD2	TRBV11-2	TRBJ2-7	.	CASSDGLVEMVYF	TGTGCCAGCAGTGATGGACTAGTCGAAATGGTCTACTTC
TRBD1	TRBV18	TRBJ2-4	.	CASSPPGQLIAKNIQYF	TGTGCCAGCTCACCACCGGGACAGCTTATAGCCAAAAACATTCAGTACTTC
.	TRBV5-1	TRBJ2-1	.	CASSLGAQKSYNEQFF	TGCGCCAGCAGCTTGGGAGCCCAAAAGTCCTACAATGAGCAGTTCTTC
TRBD1	TRBV4-2	TRBJ1-2	few	CASSFRDSVSYTF	TGTGCCAGCAGCTTCAGGGACAGTGTCAGCTACACCTTC
.	TRBV9	TRBJ2-3	once	CASSVGLGADTQYF	TGTGCCAGCAGCGTAGGGTTAGGAGCAGATACGCAGTATTTT
TRBD1	TRBV6-1	TRBJ1-2	.	CASSGTGGNDNYGYTF	TGTGCCAGCAGTGGGACAGGGGGGAATGATAACTATGGCTACACCTTC
.	TRBV10-3	TRBJ2-7	.	CASQQDSSYEQYF	TGTGCCTCGCAACAGGACAGCTCCTACGAGCAGTACTTC
TRBD2	TRBV7-9	TRBJ2-2	.	CASSSTSGGSGELFF	TGTGCCAGCAGCTCGACTAGCGGAGGGTCCGGGGAGCTGTTTTTT
TRBD1	TRBV5-1	TRBJ1-5	.	CASSMGTGSNQPQHF	TGCGCCAGCAGCATGGGGACAGGGAGCAATCAGCCCCAGCATTTT
TRBD1	TRBV27	TRBJ2-2	.	CASNPGQGRTGELFF	TGTGCCAGCAACCCGGGACAGGGGCGAACCGGGGAGCTGTTTTTT
.	TRBV15	TRBJ1-5	few	CATSRDAGSGQPQHF	TGTGCCACCAGCAGAGATGCGGGATCCGGGCAGCCCCAGCATTTT
TRBD2	TRBV5-1	TRBJ2-5	.	CASSSTRGGRETQYF	TGCGCCAGCAGCTCGACCCGGGGGGGTCGGGAGACCCAGTACTTC
.	TRBV3-1/TRBV3-2	TRBJ1-6	few	CASREAGISPLHF	TGTGCCAGCAGAGAAGCAGGGATTTCACCCCTCCACTTT
TRBD1	TRBV4-3	TRBJ1-2	.	CASSQDFRSTGGYGYTF	TGCGCCAGCAGCCAAGATTTTCGAAGCACAGGGGGCTATGGCTACACCTTC
.	TRBV4-3	TRBJ1-5	.	CASSQDYPAYSNQPQHF	TGCGCCAGCAGCCAAGATTATCCCGCGTATAGCAATCAGCCCCAGCATTTT
TRBD1	TRBV5-8	TRBJ1-2	.	CATPKTKQGQEGYTF	TGTGCCACCCCGAAAACTAAACAGGGGCAGGAGGGCTACACCTTC
.	TRBV5-3	TRBJ2-1	.	CARMWGPSPYNEQFF	TGTGCCAGAATGTGGGGGCCCAGCCCCTACAATGAGCAGTTCTTC
.	TRBV5-1	TRBJ2-1	.	CASSLPRGLDEQFF	TGCGCCAGCAGCTTACCTAGGGGATTAGATGAGCAGTTCTTC
.	TRBV19	TRBJ1-2	.	CASYLPGYGYTF	TGTGCCAGCTATCTCCCGGGGTATGGCTACACCTTC
.	TRBV4-2	TRBJ2-7	.	CASSTVTYEQYF	TGTGCCAGCAGCACAGTAACCTACGAGCAGTACTTC
.	TRBV28	TRBJ1-4	.	CASSFSGSGEKLFF	TGTGCCAGCAGTTTTTCGGGGAGTGGGGAAAAACTGTTTTTT
.	TRBV25-1	TRBJ1-6	.	CASRGSGGQEPLHF	TGTGCCAGCAGGGGGAGTGGTGGCCAGGAACCCCTCCACTTT
TRBD2	TRBV7-2	TRBJ2-1	.	CASSFSSGSNEQFF	TGTGCCAGCAGCTTTTCTAGCGGAAGCAATGAGCAGTTCTTC
.	TRBV19	TRBJ2-3	.	CASSQSRVGTDTQYF	TGTGCCAGTAGCCAATCCCGGGTAGGCACAGATACGCAGTATTTT
.	TRBV4-3	TRBJ1-1	.	CASSQEISSSNTEAFF	TGCGCCAGCAGCCAAGAGATCAGTTCCTCAAACACTGAAGCTTTCTTT
.	TRBV6-6	TRBJ1-1	.	CASSYSLGSPLEAFF	TGTGCCAGCAGTTACTCTCTAGGCAGCCCACTAGAAGCTTTCTTT
.	TRBV19	TRBJ1-2	.	CASSPLIGRGPTYGYTF	TGTGCCAGTAGTCCCCTGATCGGGAGGGGACCCACCTATGGCTACACCTTC